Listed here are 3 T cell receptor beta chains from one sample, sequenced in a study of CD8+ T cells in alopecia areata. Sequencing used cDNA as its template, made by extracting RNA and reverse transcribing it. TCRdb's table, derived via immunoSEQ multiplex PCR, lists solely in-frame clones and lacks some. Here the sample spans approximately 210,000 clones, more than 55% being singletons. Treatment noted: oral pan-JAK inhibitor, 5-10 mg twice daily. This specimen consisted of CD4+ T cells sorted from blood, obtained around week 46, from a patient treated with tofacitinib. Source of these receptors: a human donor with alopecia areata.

CDR3 sequence (DNA): TGTGCCAGCAGCCCCGACGGACAGAATCAGCCCCAGCATTTT. Protein sequence: CASSPDGQNQPQHF. V usage is TRBV7-9 and J usage is TRBJ1-5; weak D call: TRBD1 (6 bases). The CDR3 totals 14 residues. CDR1 and CDR2 (germline): SEHNR, FQNEAQ (reference sequence). Deletions cut 5 bases from V and 4 bases from J, with 12 bases between.

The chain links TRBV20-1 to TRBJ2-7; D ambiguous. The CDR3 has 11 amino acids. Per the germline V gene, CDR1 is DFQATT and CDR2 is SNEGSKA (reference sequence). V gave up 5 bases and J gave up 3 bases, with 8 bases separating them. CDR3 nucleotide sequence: TGCAGTGCTGCGGCAGGCTACGAGCAGTACTTC. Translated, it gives CSAAAGYEQYF.

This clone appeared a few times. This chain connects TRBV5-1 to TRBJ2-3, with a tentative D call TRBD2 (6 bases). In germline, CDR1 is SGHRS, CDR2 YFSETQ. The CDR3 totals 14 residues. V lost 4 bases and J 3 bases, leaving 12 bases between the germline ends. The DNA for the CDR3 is TGCGCCAGCAGCCGGGGGACGGCGACAGATACGCAGTATTTT. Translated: CASSRGTATDTQYF. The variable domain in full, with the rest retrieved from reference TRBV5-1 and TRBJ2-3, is KAGVTQTPRYLIKTRGQQVTLSCSPISGHRSVSWYQQTPGQGLQFLFEYFSETQRNKGNFPGRFSGRQFSNSRSEMNVSTLELGDSALYLCASSRGTATDTQYFGPGTRLTVL.